This record covers a single T cell receptor (beta chain). Its cognate antigen is unknown. Only in-frame clones appear in the TCRdb table, and some are missing; sequencing was by immunoSEQ multiplex PCR. The data show under 70,000 clones, with about 88% seen just once and roughly 2% held by the top ten. The data belong to a study of OX40 agonist ivuxolimab in advanced cancers. At the level of the study: In three patients, partial responses were observed, one with hepatocellular carcinoma and two with cutaneous melanoma.

The germline V gene has CDR1 LNHDA and CDR2 SQIVND (reference sequence). The CDR3 extends over 14 amino acids. Deletions cut 3 bases from V and 2 bases from J, with 10 bases between. Findings of the study overall: At 0.1 to 3.0 mg/kg and by week 6, clonal expansion occurred in CD4+ and CD8+ blood T cells.

Sequences were derived from CD4+ or CD8+ T cells sorted from blood, sampled in a trial of the OX40 agonist ivuxolimab. The J gene is TRBJ1-2, the V gene TRBV19; the D gene is possibly TRBD1 (6 bases). The source is an adult with an advanced solid tumor such as melanoma, head and neck, liver or kidney cancer. The CDR3 nucleotides are TGTGCCAGTAGTATGAGGCAGGGGAACTATGGCTACACCTTC. Its translation is CASSMRQGNYGYTF.